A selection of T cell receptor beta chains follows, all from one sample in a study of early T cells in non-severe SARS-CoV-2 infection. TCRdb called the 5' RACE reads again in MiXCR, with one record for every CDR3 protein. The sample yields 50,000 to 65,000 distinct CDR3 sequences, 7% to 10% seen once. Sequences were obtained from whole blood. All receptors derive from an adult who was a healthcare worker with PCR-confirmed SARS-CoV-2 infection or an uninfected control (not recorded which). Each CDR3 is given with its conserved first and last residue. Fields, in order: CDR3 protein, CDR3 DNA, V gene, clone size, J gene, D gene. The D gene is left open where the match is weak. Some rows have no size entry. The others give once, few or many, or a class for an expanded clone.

CDR3: CSANSGGREETQYF
DNA: TGCAGTGCAAATAGCGGGGGGAGGGAAGAGACCCAGTACTTC
V: TRBV20-1
size: many
J: TRBJ2-5
D: TRBD2

CDR3: CSVERTGQANEQYF
DNA: TGCAGCGTTGAGAGGACAGGCCAAGCCAACGAGCAGTACTTC
V: TRBV29-1
size: NA
J: TRBJ2-7
D: TRBD1

CDR3: CASSLAQETYGYTF
DNA: TGTGCCAGCAGCTTAGCTCAGGAAACCTATGGCTACACCTTC
V: TRBV7-9
size: few
J: TRBJ1-2
D: NA

CDR3: CASSILGELFF
DNA: TGTGCCAGTAGTATACTCGGGGAGCTGTTTTTT
V: TRBV19
size: few
J: TRBJ2-2
D: NA

CDR3: CASSHPKLAGVGEQYF
DNA: TGTGCCAGCAGTCACCCTAAACTAGCGGGAGTCGGAGAGCAGTACTTC
V: TRBV7-2
size: many
J: TRBJ2-7
D: TRBD2

CDR3: CATSDPGLAGGETQYF
DNA: TGTGCCACCAGTGATCCTGGACTAGCGGGAGGAGAGACCCAGTACTTC
V: TRBV24-1
size: many
J: TRBJ2-5
D: TRBD2

CDR3: CASSNGAGTYNEQFF
DNA: TGTGCCAGTAGTAATGGAGCGGGGACCTACAATGAGCAGTTCTTC
V: TRBV19
size: few
J: TRBJ2-1
D: TRBD2

CDR3: CATSSRLFSGTDTQYF
DNA: TGTGCCACCAGCTCTCGACTCTTCTCGGGCACAGATACGCAGTATTTT
V: TRBV15
size: many
J: TRBJ2-3
D: NA

CDR3: CSSLAGGTDTQYF
DNA: TGCAGCTCTCTAGCGGGAGGCACAGATACGCAGTATTTT
V: TRBV20-1
size: NA
J: TRBJ2-3
D: TRBD2

CDR3: CSVERDSYEQYF
DNA: TGCAGCGTGGAGAGGGACTCCTACGAGCAGTACTTC
V: TRBV20-1
size: many
J: TRBJ2-7
D: NA

CDR3: CASSLSGGPGEQFF
DNA: TGTGCCAGCAGCTTGTCCGGGGGGCCCGGTGAGCAGTTCTTC
V: TRBV5-4
size: many
J: TRBJ2-1
D: NA

CDR3: CASSDILAGGPNEQFF
DNA: TGTGCCAGCAGTGACATACTAGCGGGGGGGCCCAATGAGCAGTTCTTC
V: TRBV6-6
size: many
J: TRBJ2-1
D: TRBD2

CDR3: CASSLGINEKLFF
DNA: TGTGCCAGTAGCCTGGGGATTAATGAAAAACTGTTTTTT
V: TRBV19
size: many
J: TRBJ1-4
D: NA

CDR3: CASSSWDEQYF
DNA: TGTGCCAGCAGTTCCTGGGACGAGCAGTACTTC
V: TRBV6-5
size: few
J: TRBJ2-7
D: NA

CDR3: CASSLLPGRNTEAFF
DNA: TGCGCCAGCAGCTTGTTACCAGGGAGGAACACTGAAGCTTTCTTT
V: TRBV5-1
size: many
J: TRBJ1-1
D: NA

CDR3: CASSVQVHEQYF
DNA: TGTGCCAGCAGTGTACAAGTCCACGAGCAGTACTTC
V: TRBV2
size: few
J: TRBJ2-7
D: NA

CDR3: CASSQHVGNTIYF
DNA: TGTGCCAGCAGCCAACACGTGGGTAACACCATATATTTT
V: TRBV4-2
size: many
J: TRBJ1-3
D: NA

CDR3: CASSFNRGLGVAFF
DNA: TGTGCCAGCAGCTTTAACAGGGGCTTGGGCGTGGCTTTCTTT
V: TRBV5-4
size: many
J: TRBJ1-1
D: TRBD1

CDR3: CASSLLGGRPSNEQFF
DNA: TGTGCCAGCAGTTTATTGGGCGGGAGGCCTTCCAATGAGCAGTTCTTC
V: TRBV27
size: few
J: TRBJ2-1
D: TRBD2

CDR3: CASSAGTGPQETQYF
DNA: TGTGCCAGCAGCGCCGGGACAGGGCCACAAGAGACCCAGTACTTC
V: TRBV7-7
size: few
J: TRBJ2-5
D: TRBD1

CDR3: CASSLGLAGRIGTDTQYF
DNA: TGTGCCAGCAGTTTAGGGCTAGCGGGAAGAATTGGCACAGATACGCAGTATTTT
V: TRBV12-3/TRBV12-4
size: NA
J: TRBJ2-3
D: TRBD2

CDR3: CSVGRRYNEQFF
DNA: TGCAGCGTTGGTCGACGGTACAATGAGCAGTTCTTC
V: TRBV29-1
size: few
J: TRBJ2-1
D: NA

CDR3: CAISESGRGEQYF
DNA: TGTGCCATCAGTGAGTCAGGGAGAGGGGAGCAGTACTTC
V: TRBV10-3
size: few
J: TRBJ2-7
D: NA

CDR3: CASSESGYKNIQYF
DNA: TGTGCCAGCAGTGAGTCAGGGTACAAAAACATTCAGTACTTC
V: TRBV25-1
size: many
J: TRBJ2-4
D: NA

CDR3: CASSGGEPNEQFF
DNA: TGTGCCAGCAGCGGTGGTGAACCGAATGAGCAGTTCTTC
V: TRBV7-2
size: NA
J: TRBJ2-1
D: NA

CDR3: CASSTGLAGDTQYF
DNA: TGTGCCAGCAGCACAGGACTAGCTGGAGATACGCAGTATTTT
V: TRBV5-4
size: many
J: TRBJ2-3
D: TRBD2

CDR3: CATHTGVAYEQYF
DNA: TGTGCCACCCATACCGGGGTGGCCTACGAGCAGTACTTC
V: TRBV28
size: many
J: TRBJ2-7
D: NA

CDR3: CASSQPTGAYGYTF
DNA: TGCGCCAGCAGCCAGCCGACAGGGGCGTATGGCTACACCTTC
V: TRBV4-1
size: many
J: TRBJ1-2
D: TRBD1

CDR3: CASSRRGALFF
DNA: TGTGCCAGCAGCCGGCGTGGTGCGTTGTTTTTT
V: TRBV7-9
size: many
J: TRBJ2-2
D: NA